Below, one T cell receptor (beta chain) is given with its context. This clone occurred a few times. It lacks a known antigen. No base qualities exist here, and no much larger clone lies one base off it. From a lookup of the germline V gene, CDR1 and CDR2 are MNHEY and SVGAGI. From cysteine to phenylalanine, the CDR3 is 14 amino acids long. Of the read, only the CDR3 DNA is kept; its 42 bases are in frame from base 1. Trimming at the junction amounts to 6 bases on V and 0 bases on J, and the germline ends lie 9 bases apart. These data belong to a study of blood T cell repertoires in COVID-19 (dated by TCRdb to the early 2020s). Regarding the research as a whole: The collaborator samples originated in the United States, Italy and Spain and spanned the acute and convalescent phases of COVID-19. The dataset comprised deeply sampled blood TCRbeta repertoires from subjects exposed to, actively infected with, or recovered from COVID-19. Where available, HLA class I and class II types were taken from metadata supplied by the sample provider and were not determined by assay-based typing. The samples were drawn from the first 160 participants of the ongoing ImmuneRACE study and from more than 1,000 subjects provided by 6 global collaborators. Sample metadata almost always included a de-identified subject ID, COVID-19 status, age in years and sex. The material from the prospective study consisted of cDNA or gDNA derived from T cells, B-cell-depleted T cells, or PBMCs. The repertoires were released in a freely available public database intended as a resource for research on the immune response to SARS-CoV-2.

The collaborating institutions used their own protocols to collect whole blood in K2EDTA tubes. For TCRbeta analysis, collaborators shipped samples in one of three forms: frozen whole blood, isolated PBMCs, or DNA extracted from either of those sample types. Study-level results and caveats: The amount of clinical and demographic metadata varied by source and participant and was provided uncurated.

The immunoSEQ Assay, a bias-controlled multiplex PCR, was used to amplify TCRbeta CDR3 regions from genomic DNA. As for the original processing: The number of nucleated cells in each sample was estimated by amplification of reference gene primers within the assay. Sequence reads were collapsed and filtered to measure the absolute abundance of every unique TCRbeta CDR3 rearrangement. For each sample, productive Simpson clonality was calculated by taking the square root of Simpson's diversity index across productive rearrangements. This is the immuneACCESS table as TCRdb keeps it, with only in-frame sequences that have V and J called. A part of the clones is gone; compared with another copy, unresolved V genes explain less than half, and the rest is unexplained. The V and J calls and clone size come from that table; D and trimming were worked out from the DNA. The sample has more than 150,000 clones on record, 70% to 85% of them singletons. The ten largest account for around 9.8% of the sample.

The chain was built from TRBV6-5 and TRBJ1-5, with the D segment identity uncertain. The source of this sequence is a woman between 50 and 59 years old with acute or convalescent COVID-19. Sequenced input: peripheral blood. The DNA is as follows: TGTGCCAGCAGGACACTTTATAGCAATCAGCCCCAGCATTTT. It translates as CASRTLYSNQPQHF.